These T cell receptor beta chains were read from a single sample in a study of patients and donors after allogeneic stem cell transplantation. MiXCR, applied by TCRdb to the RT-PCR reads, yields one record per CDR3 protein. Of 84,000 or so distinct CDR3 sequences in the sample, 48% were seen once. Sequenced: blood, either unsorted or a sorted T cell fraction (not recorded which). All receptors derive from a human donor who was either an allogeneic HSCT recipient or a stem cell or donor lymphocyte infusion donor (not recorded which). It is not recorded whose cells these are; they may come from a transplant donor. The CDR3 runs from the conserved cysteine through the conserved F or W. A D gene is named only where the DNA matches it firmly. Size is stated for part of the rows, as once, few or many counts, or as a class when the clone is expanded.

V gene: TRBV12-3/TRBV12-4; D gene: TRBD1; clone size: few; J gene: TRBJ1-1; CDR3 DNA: TGTGCCAGCACCTTGGACAGGATCCTCATGAACACTGAAGCTTTCTTT; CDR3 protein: CASTLDRILMNTEAFF
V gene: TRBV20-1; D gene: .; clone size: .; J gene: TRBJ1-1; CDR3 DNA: TGCAGTGCTAGCGGAGGGGCTGAAGCTTTCTTT; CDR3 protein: CSASGGAEAFF
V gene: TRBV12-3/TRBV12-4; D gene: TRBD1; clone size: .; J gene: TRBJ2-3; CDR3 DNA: TGTGCCAGCAGGCCAAGGGACAGGGGGCCAGATACGCAGTATTTT; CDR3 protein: CASRPRDRGPDTQYF
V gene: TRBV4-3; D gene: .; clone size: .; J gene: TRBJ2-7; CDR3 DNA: TGCGCCAGCAGCCAAGATAAATCCCTCTACGAGCAGTACTTC; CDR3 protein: CASSQDKSLYEQYF
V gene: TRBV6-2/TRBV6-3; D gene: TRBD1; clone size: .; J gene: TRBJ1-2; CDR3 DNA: TGTGCCAGCAGAACTACCGGGACAGAGTATGGCTACACCTTC; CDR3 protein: CASRTTGTEYGYTF
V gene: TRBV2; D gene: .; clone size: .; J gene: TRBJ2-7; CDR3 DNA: TGTGCCAGCATGTCGTCCTACGAGCAGTACTTC; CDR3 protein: CASMSSYEQYF
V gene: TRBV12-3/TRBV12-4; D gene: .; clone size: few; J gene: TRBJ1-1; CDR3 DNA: TGTGCCAGCAGTTTAGAACGGGGGAACACTGAAGCTTTCTTT; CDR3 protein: CASSLERGNTEAFF
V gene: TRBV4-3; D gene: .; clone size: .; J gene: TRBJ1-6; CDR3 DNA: TGCGCCAGCAGCCAGGGAGAGGGTTTAGTCGCACCCCTCCACTTT; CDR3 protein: CASSQGEGLVAPLHF
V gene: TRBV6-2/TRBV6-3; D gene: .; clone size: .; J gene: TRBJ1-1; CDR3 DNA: TGTGCCAGCAGTTACTCCTGGGTAGGCACTGAAGCTTTCTTT; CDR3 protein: CASSYSWVGTEAFF
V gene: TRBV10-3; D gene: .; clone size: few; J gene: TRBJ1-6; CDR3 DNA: TGTGCCATCAGTGATAGGCATGATTCACCCCTCCACTTT; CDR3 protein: CAISDRHDSPLHF
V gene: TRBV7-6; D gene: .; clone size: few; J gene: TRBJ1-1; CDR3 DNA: TGTGCCAGCAGCTGGACGGAGAACACTGAAGCTTTCTTT; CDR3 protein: CASSWTENTEAFF
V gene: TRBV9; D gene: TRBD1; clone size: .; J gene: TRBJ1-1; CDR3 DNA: TGTGCCAGCAGCGTAGAGGCAGGGGGCCGTACTGAAGCTTTCTTT; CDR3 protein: CASSVEAGGRTEAFF
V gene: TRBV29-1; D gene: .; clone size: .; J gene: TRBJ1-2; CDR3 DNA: TGCAGCGTTGAATTTGGCAGGGATAACTATGGCTACACCTTC; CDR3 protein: CSVEFGRDNYGYTF
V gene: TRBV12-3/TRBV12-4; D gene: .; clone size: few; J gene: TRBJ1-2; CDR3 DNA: TGTGCCAGCAGCCGGGACACCTATGGCTACACCTTC; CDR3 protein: CASSRDTYGYTF
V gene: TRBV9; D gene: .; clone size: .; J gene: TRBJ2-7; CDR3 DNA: TGTGCCAGCAGCGTAGGTGAACGGCTGAATGGGGAGCAGTACTTC; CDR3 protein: CASSVGERLNGEQYF